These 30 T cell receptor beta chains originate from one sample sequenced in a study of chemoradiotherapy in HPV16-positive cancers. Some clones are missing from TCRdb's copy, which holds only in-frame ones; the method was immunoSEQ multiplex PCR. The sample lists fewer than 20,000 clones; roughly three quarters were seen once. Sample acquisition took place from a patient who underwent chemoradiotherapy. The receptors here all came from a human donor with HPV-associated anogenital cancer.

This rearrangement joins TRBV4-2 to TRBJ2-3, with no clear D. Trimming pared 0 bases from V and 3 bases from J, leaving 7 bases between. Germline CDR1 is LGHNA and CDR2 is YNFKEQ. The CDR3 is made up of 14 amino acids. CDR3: CASSQDKGTDTQYF. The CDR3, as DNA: TGTGCCAGCAGCCAAGATAAGGGAACAGATACGCAGTATTTT.

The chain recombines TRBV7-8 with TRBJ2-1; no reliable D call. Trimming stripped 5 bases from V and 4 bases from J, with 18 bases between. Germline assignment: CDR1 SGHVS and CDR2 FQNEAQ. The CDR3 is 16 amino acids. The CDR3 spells CASSADLRMIYNEQFF. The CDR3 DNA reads TGTGCCAGCAGCGCGGACCTTCGGATGATTTACAATGAGCAGTTCTTC.

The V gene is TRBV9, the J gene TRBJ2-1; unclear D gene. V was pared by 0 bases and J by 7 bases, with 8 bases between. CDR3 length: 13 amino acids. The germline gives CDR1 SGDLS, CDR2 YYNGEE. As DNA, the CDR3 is TGTGCCAGCAGCGTAGGGCCGGAAAATGAGCAGTTCTTC. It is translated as CASSVGPENEQFF.

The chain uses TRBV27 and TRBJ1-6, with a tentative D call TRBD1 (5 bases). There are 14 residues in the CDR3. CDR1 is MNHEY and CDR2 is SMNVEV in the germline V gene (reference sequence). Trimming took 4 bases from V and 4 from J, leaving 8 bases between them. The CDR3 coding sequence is TGTGCCAGCAGTTCCGGACAATATAATTCACCCCTCCACTTT. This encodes CASSSGQYNSPLHF.

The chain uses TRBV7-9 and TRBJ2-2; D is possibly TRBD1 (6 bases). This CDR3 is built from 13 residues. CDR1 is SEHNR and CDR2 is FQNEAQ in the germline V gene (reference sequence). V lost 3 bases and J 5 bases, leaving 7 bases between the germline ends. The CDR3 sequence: CASSLTGTGELFF. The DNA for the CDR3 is TGTGCCAGCAGCTTGACAGGAACCGGGGAGCTGTTTTTT.

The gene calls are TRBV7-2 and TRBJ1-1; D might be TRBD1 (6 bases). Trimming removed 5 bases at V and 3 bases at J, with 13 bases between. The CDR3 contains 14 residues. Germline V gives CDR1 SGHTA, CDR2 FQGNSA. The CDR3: CASSLYGGDTEAFF. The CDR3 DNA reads TGTGCCAGCAGCCTTTACGGGGGCGACACTGAAGCTTTCTTT.

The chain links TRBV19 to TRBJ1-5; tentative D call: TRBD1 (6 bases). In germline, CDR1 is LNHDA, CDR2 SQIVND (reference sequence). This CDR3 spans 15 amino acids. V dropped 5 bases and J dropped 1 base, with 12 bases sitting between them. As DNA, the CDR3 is TGTGCCAGTAGTTGGGGGGCGGCGAGCAATCAGCCCCAGCATTTT. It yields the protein CASSWGAASNQPQHF.

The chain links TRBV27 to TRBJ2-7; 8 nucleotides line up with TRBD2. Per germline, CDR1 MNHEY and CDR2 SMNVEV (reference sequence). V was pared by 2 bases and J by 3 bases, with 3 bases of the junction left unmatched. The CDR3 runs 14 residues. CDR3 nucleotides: TGTGCCAGCAGTTTAGCGGGGACTAGCTACGAGCAGTACTTC. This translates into CASSLAGTSYEQYF.

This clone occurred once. The CDR3: CVQGPYEQYF. The CDR3 DNA reads as TGTGTTCAGGGTCCCTACGAGCAGTACTTC. V and J are TRBV2 and TRBJ2-7, with a possible D match to TRBD1 (5 bases). The CDR3 length is 10 residues. Germline values: CDR1 SNHLY, CDR2 FYNNEI.

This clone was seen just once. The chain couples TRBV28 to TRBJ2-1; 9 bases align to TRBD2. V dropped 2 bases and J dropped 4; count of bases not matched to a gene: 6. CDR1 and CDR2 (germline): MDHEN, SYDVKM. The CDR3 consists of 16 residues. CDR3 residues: CASSLPLSGGYNEQFF. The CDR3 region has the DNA TGTGCCAGCAGTTTACCTCTTAGCGGGGGTTACAATGAGCAGTTCTTC.

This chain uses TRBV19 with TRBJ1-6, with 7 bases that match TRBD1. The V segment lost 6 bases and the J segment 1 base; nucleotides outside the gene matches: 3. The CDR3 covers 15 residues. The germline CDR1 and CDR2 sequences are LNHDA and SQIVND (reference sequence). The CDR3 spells CASRAGGSYNSPLHF. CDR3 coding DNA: TGTGCCAGTAGGGCAGGGGGATCCTATAATTCACCCCTCCACTTT. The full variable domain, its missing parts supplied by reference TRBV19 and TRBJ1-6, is DGGITQSPKYLFRKEGQNVTLSCEQNLNHDAMYWYRQDPGQGLRLIYYSQIVNDFQKGDIAEGYSVSREKKESFPLTVTSAQKNPTAFYLCASRAGGSYNSPLHFGNGTRLTVT.

CDR3: CASITIGDRGGCTQYF. Here the CDR3 DNA reads TGTGCCAGCATTACAATCGGGGACAGGGGTGGGTGTACGCAGTATTTT. The chain links TRBV21-1 to TRBJ2-3; the table's D gene call, TRBD1, was not cross checked with the DNA. TRBV21-1 is a listed pseudogene. CDR3 length: 16 amino acids.

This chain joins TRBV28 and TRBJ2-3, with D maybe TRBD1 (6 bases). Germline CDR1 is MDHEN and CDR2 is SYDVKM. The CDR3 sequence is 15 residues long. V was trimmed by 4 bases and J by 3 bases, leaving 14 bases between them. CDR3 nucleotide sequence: TGTGCCAGCAGTTACCTTCTACAGGGTACAGATACGCAGTATTTT. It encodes CASSYLLQGTDTQYF.

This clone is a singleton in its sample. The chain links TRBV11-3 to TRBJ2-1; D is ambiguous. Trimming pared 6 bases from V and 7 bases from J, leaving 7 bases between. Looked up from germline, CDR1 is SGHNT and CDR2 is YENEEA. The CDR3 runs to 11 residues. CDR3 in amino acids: CASRGRNEQFF. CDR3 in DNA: TGTGCCAGCAGGGGCCGGAATGAGCAGTTCTTC.

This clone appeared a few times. DNA for the CDR3: TGTGCCAGCAGTTTCGGGGGCGAGCAGTACTTC. It codes for CASSFGGEQYF. V and J are TRBV5-4 and TRBJ2-7, with a tentative D call TRBD2 (6 bases). The germline gives CDR1 SGHNT, CDR2 YYREEE (reference sequence). There are 11 residues in the CDR3. Trimming cost V 5 bases and J 6 bases, with 9 bases left between them.

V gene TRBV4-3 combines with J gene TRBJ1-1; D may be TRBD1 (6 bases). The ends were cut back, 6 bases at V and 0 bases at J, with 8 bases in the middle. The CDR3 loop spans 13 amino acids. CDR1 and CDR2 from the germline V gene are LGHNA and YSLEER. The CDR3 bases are TGCGCCAGCAGTTGGGGGCTGAACACTGAAGCTTTCTTT. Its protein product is CASSWGLNTEAFF.

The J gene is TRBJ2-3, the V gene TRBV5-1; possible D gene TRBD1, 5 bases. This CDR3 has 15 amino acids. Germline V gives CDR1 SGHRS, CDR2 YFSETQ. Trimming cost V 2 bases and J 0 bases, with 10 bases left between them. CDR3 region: CASSFRQGSTDTQYF. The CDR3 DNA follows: TGCGCCAGCAGCTTTCGGCAGGGAAGCACAGATACGCAGTATTTT.

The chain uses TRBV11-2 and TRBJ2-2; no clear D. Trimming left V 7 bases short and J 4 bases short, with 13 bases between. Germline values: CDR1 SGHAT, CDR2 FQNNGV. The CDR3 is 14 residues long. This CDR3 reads CASTQEHSTGELFF. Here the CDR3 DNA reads TGTGCCAGCACCCAAGAACATTCCACCGGGGAGCTGTTTTTT.

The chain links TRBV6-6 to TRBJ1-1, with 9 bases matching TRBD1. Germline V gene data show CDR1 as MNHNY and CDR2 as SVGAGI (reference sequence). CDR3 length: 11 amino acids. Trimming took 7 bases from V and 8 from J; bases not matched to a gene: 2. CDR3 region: CASNGQGEAFF. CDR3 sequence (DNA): TGTGCCAGCAACGGACAGGGGGAAGCTTTCTTT.

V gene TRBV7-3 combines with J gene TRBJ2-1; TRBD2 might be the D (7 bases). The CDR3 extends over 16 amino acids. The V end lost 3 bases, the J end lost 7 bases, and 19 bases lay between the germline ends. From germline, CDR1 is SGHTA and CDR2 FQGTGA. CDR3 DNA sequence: TGTGCCAGCAGCTTTTTCGGGGGGCGGATTAAGAATGAGCAGTTCTTC. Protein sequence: CASSFFGGRIKNEQFF.

CDR3 amino acids: CASSGGQGFGYTF. The CDR3 DNA is TGTGCCAGCAGTGGCGGGCAGGGGTTTGGCTACACCTTC. The rearrangement uses TRBV28 and TRBJ1-2; D is perhaps TRBD1 (6 bases). V was clipped by 5 bases and J by 7 bases, with 14 bases between them. The CDR3 extends over 13 amino acids. The germline V gene has CDR1 MDHEN and CDR2 SYDVKM.

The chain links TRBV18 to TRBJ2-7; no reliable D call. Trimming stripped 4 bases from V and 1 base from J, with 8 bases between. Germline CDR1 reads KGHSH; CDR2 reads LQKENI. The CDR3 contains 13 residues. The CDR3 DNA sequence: TGTGCCAGCTCACTCCGACGATCCTACGAGCAGTACTTC. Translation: CASSLRRSYEQYF.

DNA of the CDR3: TGTGCCAGCAGCTTGGACAGAGCGTCTGGGGCCAACGTCCTGACTTTC. Residues: CASSLDRASGANVLTF. The chain joins TRBV7-9 to TRBJ2-6, with D possibly matching TRBD1 (6 bases). Germline CDR1 is SEHNR and CDR2 is FQNEAQ (reference sequence). This CDR3 is 16 amino acids long. Trimming took off 3 bases at V and 1 base at J, with 10 bases between the two ends.

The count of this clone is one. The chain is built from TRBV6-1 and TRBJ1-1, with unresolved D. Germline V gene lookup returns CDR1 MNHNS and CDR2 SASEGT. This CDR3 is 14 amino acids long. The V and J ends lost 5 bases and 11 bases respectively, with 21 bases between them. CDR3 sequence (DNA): TGTGCCAGCAGTCGGACTTATTCCCTATCCGACGCTTTCTTT. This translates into CASSRTYSLSDAFF.

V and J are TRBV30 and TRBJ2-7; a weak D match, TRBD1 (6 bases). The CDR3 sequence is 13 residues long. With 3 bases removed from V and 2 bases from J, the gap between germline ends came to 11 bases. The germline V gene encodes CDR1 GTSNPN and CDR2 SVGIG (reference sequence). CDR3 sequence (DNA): TGTGCCTGGAGCCATGGACAGACCTACGAGCAGTACTTC. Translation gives CAWSHGQTYEQYF.

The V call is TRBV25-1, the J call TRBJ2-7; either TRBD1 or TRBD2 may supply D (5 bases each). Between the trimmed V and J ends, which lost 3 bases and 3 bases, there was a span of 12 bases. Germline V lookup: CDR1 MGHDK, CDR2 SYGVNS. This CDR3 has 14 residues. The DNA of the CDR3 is TGTGCCAGCAGTGATTGGGGGATAAACTACGAGCAGTACTTC. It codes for CASSDWGINYEQYF.

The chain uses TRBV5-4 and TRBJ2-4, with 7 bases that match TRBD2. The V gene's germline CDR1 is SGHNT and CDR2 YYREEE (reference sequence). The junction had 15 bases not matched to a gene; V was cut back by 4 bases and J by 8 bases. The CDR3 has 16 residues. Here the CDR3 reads CASSPSPPQGGDIQYF. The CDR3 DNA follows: TGTGCCAGCAGCCCCTCCCCCCCTCAGGGAGGGGACATTCAGTACTTC.

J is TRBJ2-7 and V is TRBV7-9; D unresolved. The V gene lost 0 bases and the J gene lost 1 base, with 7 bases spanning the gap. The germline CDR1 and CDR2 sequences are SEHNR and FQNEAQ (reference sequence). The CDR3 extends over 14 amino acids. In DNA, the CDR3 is TGTGCCAGCAGCTTAGCGGTCAGTTCCTACGAGCAGTACTTC. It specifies CASSLAVSSYEQYF.

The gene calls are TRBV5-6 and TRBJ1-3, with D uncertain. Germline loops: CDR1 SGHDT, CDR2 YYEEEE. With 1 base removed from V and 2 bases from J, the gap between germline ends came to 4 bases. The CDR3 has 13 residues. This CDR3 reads CASSLWTGNTIYF. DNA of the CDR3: TGTGCCAGCAGCTTGTGGACTGGAAACACCATATATTTT.

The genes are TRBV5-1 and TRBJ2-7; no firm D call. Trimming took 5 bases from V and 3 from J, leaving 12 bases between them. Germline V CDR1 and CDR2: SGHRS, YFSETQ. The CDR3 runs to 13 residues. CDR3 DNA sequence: TGCGCCAGCAGTATGATCTCCGGCTACGAGCAGTACTTC. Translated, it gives CASSMISGYEQYF.